This T cell receptor (beta chain) was found in a study of vaccination and CD4 T cells after COVID-19. At the level of the study: Convalescent cases consisted of six males and four females, of whom two were Hispanic. From HCoV-229E, HCoV-OC43, HCoV-NL63 and SARS-CoV-2, overlapping spike peptides were used to stimulate the cells.

As to this clonotype: No antigen is known for it.

Noted treatment: approximately 9-day PBMC culture with coronavirus spike peptide pools or control peptides (ViraFEST assay). Each well held more than 1.5 million PBMCs in IL-2 (around 10 IU/ml) medium with approximately 10 ug/ml peptide pools. With the Oncomine TCR Beta short-read assay, DNA from cultured CD4+ T cells was sequenced. MiXCR was run by TCRdb on the PCR reads, yielding one entry per CDR3 protein. The profile shows some 15,000 distinct CDR3 sequences, less than 65% of them singletons. Sequenced input: CD4+ T cells from blood, cultured in vitro. The receptor's source is a human donor who had recovered from COVID-19.

Here the CDR3 reads CASRRTGGGNTEAFF. The CDR3 DNA is TGCGCCAGCAGGAGGACAGGGGGCGGGAACACTGAAGCTTTCTTT. The V gene is TRBV4-1, the J gene TRBJ1-1; 11 nucleotides agree with TRBD1. The ends lost 6 bases at V and 1 base at J; junction bases unmatched: 4. The CDR3 has 15 amino acids. The germline V gene has CDR1 MGHRA and CDR2 YSYEKL.